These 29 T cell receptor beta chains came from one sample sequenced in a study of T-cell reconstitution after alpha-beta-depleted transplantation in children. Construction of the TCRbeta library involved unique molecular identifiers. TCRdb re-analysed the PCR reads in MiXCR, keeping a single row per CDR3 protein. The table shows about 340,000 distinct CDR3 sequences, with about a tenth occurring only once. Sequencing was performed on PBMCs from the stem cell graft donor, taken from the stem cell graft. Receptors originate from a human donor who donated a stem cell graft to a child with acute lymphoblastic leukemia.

The CDR3 DNA follows: TGTGCCAGCAGCGCCCGCCCCGACCTAACCAAAAACATTCAGTACTTC. It specifies CASSARPDLTKNIQYF. This rearrangement joins TRBV7-2 to TRBJ2-4; D remains ambiguous. The CDR3 is made up of 16 amino acids. V lost 5 bases and J lost 2, with 16 bases in between. Germline V gene lookup returns CDR1 SGHTA and CDR2 FQGNSA.

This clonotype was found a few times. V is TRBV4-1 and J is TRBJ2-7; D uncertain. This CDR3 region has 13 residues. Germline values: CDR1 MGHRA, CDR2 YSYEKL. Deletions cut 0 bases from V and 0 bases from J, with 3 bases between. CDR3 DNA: TGCGCCAGCAGCCAAGACAACTCCTACGAGCAGTACTTC. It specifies CASSQDNSYEQYF.

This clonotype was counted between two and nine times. CDR3 loop: CASIPLQKNTEAFF. DNA of the CDR3: TGTGCCAGCATACCCCTACAGAAGAACACTGAAGCTTTCTTT. The chain couples TRBV28 to TRBJ1-1; no reliable D call. CDR3 length: 14 amino acids. V lost 7 bases, J lost 1 base, and 13 bases lay in between. CDR1 MDHEN and CDR2 SYDVKM come from the germline V gene. The entire variable domain, with the rest obtained from reference TRBV28 and TRBJ1-1, is as follows: DVKVTQSSRYLVKRTGEKVFLECVQDMDHENMFWYRQDPGLGLRLIYFSYDVKMKEKGDIPEGYSVSREKKERFSLILESASTNQTSMYLCASIPLQKNTEAFFGQGTRLTVV.

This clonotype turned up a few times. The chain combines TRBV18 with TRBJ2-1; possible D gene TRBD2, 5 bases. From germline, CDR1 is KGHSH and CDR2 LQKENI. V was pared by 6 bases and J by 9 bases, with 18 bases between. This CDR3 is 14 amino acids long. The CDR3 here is CASSRSGTAGEQFF. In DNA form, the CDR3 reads TGTGCCAGCTCCCGAAGTGGAACCGCGGGTGAGCAGTTCTTC.

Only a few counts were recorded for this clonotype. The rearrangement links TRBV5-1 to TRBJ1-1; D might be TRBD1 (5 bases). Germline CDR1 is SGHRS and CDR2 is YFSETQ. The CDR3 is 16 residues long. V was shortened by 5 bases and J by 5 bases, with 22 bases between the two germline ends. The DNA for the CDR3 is TGCGCCAGCAGTTCTCCACCATCCGCTAGGGGAACTGAAGCTTTCTTT. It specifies CASSSPPSARGTEAFF.

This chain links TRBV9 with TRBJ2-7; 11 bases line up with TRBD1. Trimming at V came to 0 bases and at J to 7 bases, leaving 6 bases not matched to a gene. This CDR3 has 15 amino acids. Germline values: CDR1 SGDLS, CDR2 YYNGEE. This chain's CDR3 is CASSVGRGTGGEQYF. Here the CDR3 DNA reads TGTGCCAGCAGCGTAGGACGGGGGACAGGGGGAGAGCAGTACTTC.

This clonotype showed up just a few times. In nucleotides, the CDR3 is TGTGCCAGCAGCTTGGATTATAGCTCCTACGAGCAGTACTTC. It codes for CASSLDYSSYEQYF. V and J are TRBV7-2 and TRBJ2-7, with D hard to call. V lost 3 bases and J lost 0, with 9 bases in between. Looked up from germline, CDR1 is SGHTA and CDR2 is FQGNSA. The CDR3 consists of 14 residues.

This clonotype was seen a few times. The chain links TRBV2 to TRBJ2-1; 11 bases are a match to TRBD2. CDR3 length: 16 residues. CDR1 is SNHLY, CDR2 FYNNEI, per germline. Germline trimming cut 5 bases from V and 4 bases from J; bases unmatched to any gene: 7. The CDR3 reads CASSSPTSGNYNEQFF. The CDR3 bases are TGTGCCAGCAGTTCCCCGACTAGCGGGAATTACAATGAGCAGTTCTTC.

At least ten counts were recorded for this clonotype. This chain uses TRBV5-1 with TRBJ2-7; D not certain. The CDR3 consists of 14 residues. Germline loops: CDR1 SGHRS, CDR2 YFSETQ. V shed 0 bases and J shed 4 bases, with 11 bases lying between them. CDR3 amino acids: CASSLAGYGYEQYF. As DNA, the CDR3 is TGCGCCAGCAGCTTGGCAGGATATGGGTACGAGCAGTACTTC.

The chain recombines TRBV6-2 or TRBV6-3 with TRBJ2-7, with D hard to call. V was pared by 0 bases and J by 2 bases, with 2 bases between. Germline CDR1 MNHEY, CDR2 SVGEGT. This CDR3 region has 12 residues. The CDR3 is CASSYSTYEQYF. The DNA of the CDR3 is TGTGCCAGCAGTTACTCCACCTACGAGCAGTACTTC.

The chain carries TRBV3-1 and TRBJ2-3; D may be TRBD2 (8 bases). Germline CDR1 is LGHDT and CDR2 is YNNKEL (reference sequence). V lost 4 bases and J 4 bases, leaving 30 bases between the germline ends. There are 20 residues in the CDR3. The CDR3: CASSPPYEVSTGRGADTQYF. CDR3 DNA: TGTGCCAGCAGCCCGCCCTACGAAGTTTCGACAGGGCGGGGGGCAGATACGCAGTATTTT.

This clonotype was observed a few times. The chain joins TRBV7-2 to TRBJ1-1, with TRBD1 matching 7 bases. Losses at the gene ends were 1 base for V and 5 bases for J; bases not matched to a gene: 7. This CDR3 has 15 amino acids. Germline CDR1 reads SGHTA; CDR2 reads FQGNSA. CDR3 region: CASSLGTHRGTEAFF. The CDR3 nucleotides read TGTGCCAGCAGCTTAGGGACTCACAGGGGAACTGAAGCTTTCTTT.

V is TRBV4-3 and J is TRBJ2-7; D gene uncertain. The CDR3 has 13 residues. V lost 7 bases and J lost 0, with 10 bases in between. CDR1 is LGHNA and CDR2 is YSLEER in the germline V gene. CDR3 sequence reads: CASMQFRSYEQYF. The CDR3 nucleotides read TGCGCCAGCATGCAGTTTCGCTCCTACGAGCAGTACTTC.

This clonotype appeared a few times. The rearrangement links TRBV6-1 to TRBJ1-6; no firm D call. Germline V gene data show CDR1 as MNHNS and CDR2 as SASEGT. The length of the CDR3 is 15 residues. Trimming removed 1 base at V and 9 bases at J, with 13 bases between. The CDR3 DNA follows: TGTGCCAGCAGTGAAGTATCGGTTGGAGTTTCACCCCTCCACTTT. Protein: CASSEVSVGVSPLHF.

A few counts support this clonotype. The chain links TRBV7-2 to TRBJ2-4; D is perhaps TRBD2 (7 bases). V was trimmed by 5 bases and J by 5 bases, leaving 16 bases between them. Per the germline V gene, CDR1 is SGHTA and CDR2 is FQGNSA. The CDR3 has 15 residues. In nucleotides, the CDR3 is TGTGCCAGCAGCCAGCGCGGGGGCGAGGAAAACATTCAGTACTTC. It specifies CASSQRGGEENIQYF.

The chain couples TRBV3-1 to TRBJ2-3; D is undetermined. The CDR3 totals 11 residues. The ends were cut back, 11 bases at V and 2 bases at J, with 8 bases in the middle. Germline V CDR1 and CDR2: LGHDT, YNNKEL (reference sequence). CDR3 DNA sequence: TGTGCCTCCTGCGACACAGATACGCAGTATTTT. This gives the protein CASCDTDTQYF.

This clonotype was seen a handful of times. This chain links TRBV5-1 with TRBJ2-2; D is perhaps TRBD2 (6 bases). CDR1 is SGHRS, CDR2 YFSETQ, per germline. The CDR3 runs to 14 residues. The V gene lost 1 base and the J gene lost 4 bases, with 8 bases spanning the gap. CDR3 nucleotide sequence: TGCGCCAGCAGCTTGATAGCGGCCACCGGGGAGCTGTTTTTT. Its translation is CASSLIAATGELFF.

In DNA, the CDR3 is TGTGCCAGCAGCCCTAGCCGACTAGCGGGAAGAGAGACCCAGTACTTC. The encoded protein is CASSPSRLAGRETQYF. The chain is built from TRBV7-8 and TRBJ2-5, with 11 nucleotides matching TRBD2. Germline V gives CDR1 SGHVS, CDR2 FQNEAQ. J was trimmed by 4 bases and V by 5 bases; bases with no gene match: 9. The length of the CDR3 is 16 residues.

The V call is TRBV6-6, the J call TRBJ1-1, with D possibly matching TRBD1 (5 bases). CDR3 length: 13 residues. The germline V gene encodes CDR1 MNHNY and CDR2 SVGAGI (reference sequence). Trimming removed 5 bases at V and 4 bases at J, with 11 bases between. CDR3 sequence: CASSQGTGTEAFF. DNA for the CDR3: TGTGCCAGCAGTCAGGGTACAGGCACTGAAGCTTTCTTT.

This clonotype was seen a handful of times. CDR3 DNA: TGCAGCGTTGTAGGGGTACAGGGAAACACCATATATTTT. Translating it yields CSVVGVQGNTIYF. The V call is TRBV29-1, the J call TRBJ1-3, with D tentatively TRBD1 (5 bases). With 4 bases removed from V and 4 bases from J, the gap between germline ends came to 11 bases. Germline loops: CDR1 SQVTM, CDR2 ANQGSEA. There are 13 residues in the CDR3.

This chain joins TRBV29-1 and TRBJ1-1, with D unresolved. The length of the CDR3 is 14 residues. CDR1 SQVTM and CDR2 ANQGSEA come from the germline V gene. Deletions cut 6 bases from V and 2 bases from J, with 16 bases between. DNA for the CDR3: TGCAGCGTGACCCCGGCCCCGATTAACACTGAAGCTTTCTTT. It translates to CSVTPAPINTEAFF.

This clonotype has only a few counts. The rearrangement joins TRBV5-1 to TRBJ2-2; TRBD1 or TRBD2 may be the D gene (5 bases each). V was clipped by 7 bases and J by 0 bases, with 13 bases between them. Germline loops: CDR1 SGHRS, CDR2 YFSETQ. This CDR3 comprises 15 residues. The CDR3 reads CASVPGPPNTGELFF. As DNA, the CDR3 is TGCGCCAGCGTGCCGGGACCTCCGAACACCGGGGAGCTGTTTTTT.

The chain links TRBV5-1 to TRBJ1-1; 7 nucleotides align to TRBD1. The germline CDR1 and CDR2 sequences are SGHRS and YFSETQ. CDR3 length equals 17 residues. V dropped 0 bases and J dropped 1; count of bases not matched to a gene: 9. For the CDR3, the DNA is TGCGCCAGCAGCTTGGGGTTTACAGGGGTAGCGAACACTGAAGCTTTCTTT. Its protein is CASSLGFTGVANTEAFF.

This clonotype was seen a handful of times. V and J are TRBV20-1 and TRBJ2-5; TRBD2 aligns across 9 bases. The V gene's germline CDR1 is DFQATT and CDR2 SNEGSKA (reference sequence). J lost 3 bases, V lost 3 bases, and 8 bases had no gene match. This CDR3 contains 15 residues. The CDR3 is CSARDSGRGKETQYF. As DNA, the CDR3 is TGCAGTGCTAGGGATAGCGGGAGAGGTAAAGAGACCCAGTACTTC.

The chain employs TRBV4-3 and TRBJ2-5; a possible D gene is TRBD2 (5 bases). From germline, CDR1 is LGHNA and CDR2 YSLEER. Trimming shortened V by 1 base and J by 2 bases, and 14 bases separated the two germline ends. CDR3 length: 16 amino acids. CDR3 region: CASSQGITPGQETQYF. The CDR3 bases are TGCGCCAGCAGCCAAGGTATCACGCCGGGACAAGAGACCCAGTACTTC.

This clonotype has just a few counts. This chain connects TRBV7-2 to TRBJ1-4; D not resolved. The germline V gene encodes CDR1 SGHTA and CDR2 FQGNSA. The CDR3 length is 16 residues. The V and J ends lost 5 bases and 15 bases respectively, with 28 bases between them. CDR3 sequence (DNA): TGTGCCAGCAGCCCTACAATCCGGGCCGGGGAGGAGGATATGTTTTTT. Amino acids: CASSPTIRAGEEDMFF.

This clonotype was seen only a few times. CDR3 nucleotide sequence: TGCGCCAGCACCGGCAGCGGACAAGTAGGTTATGGCTACACCTTC. Its translation is CASTGSGQVGYGYTF. This sequence joins TRBV5-1 and TRBJ1-2; perhaps TRBD1 as D (5 bases). The V gene lost 6 bases and the J gene lost 5 bases, with 20 bases spanning the gap. In germline, CDR1 is SGHRS, CDR2 YFSETQ. The CDR3 is 15 amino acids.

The CDR3 DNA reads as TGCGCCAGCAGCCAGGAGCCCTCCGGCGGCTACACCTTC. Protein: CASSQEPSGGYTF. The chain employs TRBV5-1 and TRBJ1-2; D gene uncertain. V lost 4 bases and J lost 8, with 15 bases in between. From germline, CDR1 is SGHRS and CDR2 YFSETQ. The CDR3 is 13 residues long.

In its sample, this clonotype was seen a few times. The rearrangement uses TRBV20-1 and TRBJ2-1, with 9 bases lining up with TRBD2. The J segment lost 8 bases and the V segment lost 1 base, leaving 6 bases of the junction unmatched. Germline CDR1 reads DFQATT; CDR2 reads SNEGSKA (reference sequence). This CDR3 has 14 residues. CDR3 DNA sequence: TGCAGTGCTAGAGTAGCGGGAGCTGACGATGAGCAGTTCTTC. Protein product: CSARVAGADDEQFF.